This TCR beta chain was obtained from a study of response to subunit inactivated influenza vaccine. Study-wide findings and caveats: Few new T cells, the authors suggested, are recruited by each seasonal influenza vaccination.

Worth noting for this clonotype: Antigen: not known.

TCRdb fed the RT-PCR reads into MiXCR, producing one record per CDR3 protein. This table has about 780,000 distinct CDR3 sequences, roughly 20% appearing once. V shed 7 bases and J shed 0 bases, with 13 bases lying between them. Per germline, CDR1 LNHDA and CDR2 SQIVND (reference sequence). The CDR3 covers 15 residues. This TCR derives from a man aged 45-65 years who received an inactivated influenza vaccine. The sequenced sample was PBMCs from blood, obtained around 5 days after vaccination. The rearrangement uses TRBV19 and TRBJ1-5; D not certain. CDR3 nucleotide sequence: TGTGCCAGTAACCAAGGGATATATAGCAATCAGCCCCAGCATTTT. Translated, it gives CASNQGIYSNQPQHF.